Each of the 14 T cell receptor beta chains below was sequenced from the same sample in a study of CD8 T cells in ankylosing spondylitis. Study-wide findings and caveats: Ankylosing spondylitis blood seemed to carry a telltale TCR beta motif made of seven or eight highly homologous variants.

TCRdb called the 5' RACE reads again in MiXCR, with one record for every CDR3 protein. The sample includes 650,000 to 800,000 distinct CDR3 sequences, around 20% of them seen just once. Their target antigens are unknown. Sequences were obtained from blood, either unsorted or a sorted T cell fraction (not recorded which). The receptors come from a male donor with ankylosing spondylitis.

This clonotype came up many times. The chain couples TRBV12-3 or TRBV12-4 to TRBJ2-3, with TRBD1 identical over 7 bases. This CDR3 spans 13 amino acids. J lost 5 bases, V lost 4 bases, and 3 bases had no gene match. The CDR3 nucleotides read TGTGCCAGCAGTTCGGGACAGTTAGATACGCAGTATTTT. Encoded protein: CASSSGQLDTQYF.

This clonotype was recorded a few times. The V gene is TRBV6-1, the J gene TRBJ1-1; D gene unclear. Deletions cut 2 bases from V and 1 base from J, with 14 bases between. CDR1 and CDR2 from the germline V gene are MNHNS and SASEGT. CDR3 size: 16 residues. The CDR3 is CASSEWTASPNTEAFF. CDR3 sequence (DNA): TGTGCCAGCAGTGAATGGACGGCTAGCCCGAACACTGAAGCTTTCTTT.

The chain combines TRBV20-1 with TRBJ2-1, with D possibly being TRBD2 (5 bases). The ends were cut back, 3 bases at V and 0 bases at J, with 12 bases in the middle. The CDR3 is 15 amino acids. Germline V gene sequence: CDR1 DFQATT, CDR2 SNEGSKA (reference sequence). In nucleotides, the CDR3 is TGCAGTGCTAGGGATAGCGCCCACTCCTACAATGAGCAGTTCTTC. Its translation: CSARDSAHSYNEQFF.

This clonotype was recorded at least ten times. CDR3 loop: CSARALAGMYNEQFF. DNA of the CDR3: TGCAGTGCTAGAGCTCTAGCGGGAATGTACAATGAGCAGTTCTTC. V and J are TRBV20-1 and TRBJ2-1, with 9 nucleotides matching TRBD2. CDR1 is DFQATT, CDR2 SNEGSKA, per germline (reference sequence). V gave up 1 base and J gave up 4 bases; unmatched junction bases: 5. The CDR3 covers 15 residues.

V and J are TRBV5-1 and TRBJ2-3, with 13 bases that match TRBD2. The CDR3 sequence is 16 residues long. CDR1 is SGHRS and CDR2 is YFSETQ in the germline V gene. With V trimmed by 1 base and J by 6 bases, 5 bases remained unmatched. The CDR3 sequence: CASSLTGTSGMDTQYF. The CDR3 nucleotides are TGCGCCAGCAGCTTGACCGGGACTAGCGGGATGGATACGCAGTATTTT.

This clonotype was observed many times. V gene TRBV20-1 combines with J gene TRBJ2-7, with D hard to call. Germline CDR1 DFQATT, CDR2 SNEGSKA (reference sequence). This CDR3 has 14 residues. V was trimmed by 0 bases and J by 2 bases, leaving 11 bases between them. CDR3 bases: TGCAGTGCTAGAGATCCACAGCCTCCCTACGAGCAGTACTTC. It is translated as CSARDPQPPYEQYF.

This clonotype came up a few times. The chain is built from TRBV12-3 or TRBV12-4 and TRBJ2-7; D is ambiguous. There are 13 residues in the CDR3. V lost 2 bases to trimming and J lost 5 bases, with 10 bases between them. For the CDR3, the DNA is TGTGCCAGCAGTTTAAGTCTCGAGAACGAGCAGTACTTC. Protein product: CASSLSLENEQYF.

The chain carries TRBV29-1 and TRBJ2-2; TRBD2 matches at 8 bases. J gave up 6 bases and V 6 bases, and 9 bases lay outside the gene matches. The CDR3 extends over 14 amino acids. Germline CDR1 is SQVTM and CDR2 is ANQGSEA. The CDR3 reads CSVSGTSGAGELFF. The CDR3 DNA reads TGCAGCGTATCCGGGACTAGTGGAGCCGGGGAGCTGTTTTTT.

The CDR3 coding sequence is TGCGCCAGCAGGGACAGGGTAAGCTCTGGGGCCAACGTCCTGACTTTC. The encoded protein is CASRDRVSSGANVLTF. V gene TRBV4-3 combines with J gene TRBJ2-6, with 8 bases fitting TRBD1. J lost 0 bases, V lost 6 bases, and 4 bases had no gene match. There are 16 residues in the CDR3. Germline-derived CDR1 and CDR2 are LGHNA and YSLEER.

This clonotype was counted at least ten times. The rearrangement links TRBV20-1 to TRBJ2-1; possible D gene TRBD1, 5 bases. The germline gives CDR1 DFQATT, CDR2 SNEGSKA (reference sequence). CDR3 length: 12 amino acids. Trimming left V 0 bases short and J 10 bases short, with 10 bases between. The DNA of the CDR3 is TGCAGTGCTAGAGACCTCAGACAGGAGCAGTTCTTC. This encodes CSARDLRQEQFF.

The chain combines TRBV6-1 with TRBJ2-6, with D possibly TRBD1 on 6 matching bases. The CDR3 runs 16 residues. The V end was cut by 4 bases, the J end by 4 bases, with 14 bases between. The germline gives CDR1 MNHNS, CDR2 SASEGT. The CDR3 protein is CASSGTATSGANVLTF. The CDR3 DNA reads as TGTGCCAGCAGTGGGACAGCCACCTCCGGGGCCAACGTCCTGACTTTC.

The sample holds a few counts of this clonotype. This chain joins TRBV7-2 and TRBJ2-3, with TRBD1 matching over 7 bases. Germline V gene lookup returns CDR1 SGHTA and CDR2 FQGNSA. The CDR3 covers 15 residues. V was clipped by 5 bases and J by 0 bases; unmatched bases: 5. CDR3 residues: CASSRDSTSTDTQYF. As DNA, the CDR3 is TGTGCCAGCAGCCGGGACAGCACTAGCACAGATACGCAGTATTTT.

The rearrangement joins TRBV18 to TRBJ2-6; D is uncertain. The CDR3 spans 15 residues. From germline, CDR1 is KGHSH and CDR2 LQKENI. Deletions cut 2 bases from V and 0 bases from J, with 5 bases between. The DNA for the CDR3 is TGTGCCAGCTCACCAGGCCGCTCTGGGGCCAACGTCCTGACTTTC. Translation gives CASSPGRSGANVLTF.

This clonotype was recorded a few times. This rearrangement joins TRBV6-2 or TRBV6-3 to TRBJ2-1; possibly TRBD1 or TRBD2 for D (6 bases each). Trimming pared 0 bases from V and 0 bases from J, leaving 21 bases between. CDR3 length equals 20 residues. CDR1 is MNHEY, CDR2 SVGEGT, per germline. CDR3 loop: CASSYSTGASGPSSYNEQFF. Written as DNA, the CDR3 is TGTGCCAGCAGTTACTCGACGGGGGCCTCCGGGCCTAGCTCCTACAATGAGCAGTTCTTC.